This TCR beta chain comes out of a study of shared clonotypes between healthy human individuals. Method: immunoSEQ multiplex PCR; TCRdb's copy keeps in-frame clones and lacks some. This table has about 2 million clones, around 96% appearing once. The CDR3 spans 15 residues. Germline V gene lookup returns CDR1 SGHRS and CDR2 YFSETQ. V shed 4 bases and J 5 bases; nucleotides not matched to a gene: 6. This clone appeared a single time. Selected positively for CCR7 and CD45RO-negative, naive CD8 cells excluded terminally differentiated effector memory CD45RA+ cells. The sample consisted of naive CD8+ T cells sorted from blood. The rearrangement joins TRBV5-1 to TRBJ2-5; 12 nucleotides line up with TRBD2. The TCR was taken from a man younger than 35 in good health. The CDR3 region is CASSPRLAGVETQYF. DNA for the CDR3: TGCGCCAGCAGCCCAAGACTAGCGGGAGTGGAGACCCAGTACTTC.